A single TCR beta chain is shown here with its context. Its specificity is unknown. The sample originates from a study of shared clonotypes between healthy human individuals. Study conclusions and caveats: Compared with memory subsets, naive subsets generally had larger estimated richness. Sampling covered blood only; tissue repertoires likely differ.

When replicate PCRs were run on sorted subsets, they used 200 to 250 ng DNA, about 30,000 T cell genomes. Only in-frame clones appear in the TCRdb table, and some are missing; sequencing was by immunoSEQ multiplex PCR. Of about 2.1 million clones in the sample, 90% to 95% were seen once. CD45RO-negative, CCR7-positively selected cells formed the naive CD8 fraction, excluding terminally differentiated effector memory CD45RA+ cells. Each donor was a Caucasian adult residing in Nashville, Tennessee. V shed 5 bases, J shed 0 bases, and the junction held 11 bases outside the gene matches. The CDR3 length is 17 residues. Germline values: CDR1 SEHNR, CDR2 FQNEAQ (reference sequence).

The sequence derives from a man aged 18 to 29 in good health. Some clones in this sample may be carry-over from other donors' samples. The chain is built from TRBV7-9 and TRBJ2-3; 7 bases match TRBD2. The sequencing sample was made of naive CD8+ T cells from PBMCs. The CDR3 sequence is CASSQGEGRASTDTQYF. CDR3 in DNA: TGTGCCAGCAGCCAAGGGGAGGGCAGGGCTAGCACAGATACGCAGTATTTT.